Following are 17 T cell receptor beta chains from one sample sequenced in a study of blood T cells in healthy people across ages (dated by TCRdb to 2015 to 2017). Receptor amplification or capture employed 5' RACE. The run used an Illumina HiSeq 2500. A second roughly 7 to 11 cycle PCR used a sample-barcoded 5' primer and a J-beta primer mix. TCRdb cleaned the public reads at Q25 with fastp, built clones with MiXCR and kept in-frame beta chains. Rows with one shared CDR3 protein collapse into an entry with the most common genes and DNA. The sample contains roughly 650,000 distinct CDR3 sequences, roughly 30% of them found a single time. The ten most abundant clones make up approximately 15% of the sample. Sequences were obtained from blood. The source of these receptors is a woman aged 80 or older in good health. Donor details come from another sample of the same person, matched by shared clones.

This clonotype was seen more than once but under ten times. The chain uses TRBV7-9 and TRBJ1-4, with D uncertain. The germline V gene encodes CDR1 SEHNR and CDR2 FQNEAQ (reference sequence). Trimming cost V 5 bases and J 10 bases, with 20 bases left between them. CDR3 length: 15 residues. The CDR3, as DNA: TGTGCCAGCAGCCCCTCCTCCACCCAGGACGGAAAACTGTTTTTT. This gives the protein CASSPSSTQDGKLFF.

This clonotype was detected many times. V usage is TRBV5-1 and J usage is TRBJ2-1; TRBD2 matches at 9 bases. V dropped 0 bases and J dropped 8; count of bases not matched to a gene: 9. Germline values: CDR1 SGHRS, CDR2 YFSETQ. The CDR3 contains 16 residues. The CDR3 protein is CASSLGAGGPLHEQFF. The CDR3 DNA is TGCGCCAGCAGCTTGGGTGCGGGGGGGCCCCTCCATGAGCAGTTCTTC. The variable domain in full, completed from reference TRBV5-1 and TRBJ2-1, reads KAGVTQTPRYLIKTRGQQVTLSCSPISGHRSVSWYQQTPGQGLQFLFEYFSETQRNKGNFPGRFSGRQFSNSRSEMNVSTLELGDSALYLCASSLGAGGPLHEQFFGPGTRLTVL.

This chain uses TRBV11-2 with TRBJ2-2, with TRBD2 identical over 9 bases. The V and J ends lost 5 bases and 6 bases, in that order; junction bases with no gene match: 1. The CDR3 totals 13 residues. Germline CDR1 SGHAT, CDR2 FQNNGV. The CDR3 nucleotides are TGTGCCAGCAGCCCTAGCGGGGCCGGGGAGCTGTTTTTT. Protein sequence: CASSPSGAGELFF.

This clonotype showed up just a few times. The chain has TRBV28 and TRBJ2-5; D is possibly TRBD1 (6 bases). Germline CDR1 and CDR2: MDHEN and SYDVKM. Trimming shortened V by 7 bases and J by 11 bases, and 20 bases separated the two germline ends. CDR3 size: 13 residues. The CDR3 loop is CASIKDSPWEQYF. DNA of the CDR3: TGTGCCAGCATCAAGGACAGTCCTTGGGAGCAGTACTTC.

This chain joins TRBV2 and TRBJ2-1; 9 bases map to TRBD2. CDR3 length: 13 residues. The junction had 8 bases not matched to a gene; V was cut back by 2 bases and J by 15 bases. Germline V gene data show CDR1 as SNHLY and CDR2 as FYNNEI. This chain's CDR3 is CASSETSGRDMFF. CDR3 nucleotide sequence: TGTGCCAGCAGTGAAACTAGCGGGCGGGATATGTTCTTC.

This clonotype was seen at least ten times. The genes are TRBV5-1 and TRBJ2-5; 9 bases are a match to TRBD2. The junction had 3 bases not matched to a gene; V was cut back by 7 bases and J by 2 bases. Germline V gives CDR1 SGHRS, CDR2 YFSETQ. The CDR3 is 13 amino acids. This CDR3 is CASRAGGQETQYF. The CDR3 DNA reads TGCGCCAGCCGCGCGGGGGGGCAAGAGACCCAGTACTTC.

The sample holds a few counts of this clonotype. A much larger clone lies a single base off, so this may be a read error. This chain uses TRBV5-1 with TRBJ2-5, with 7 bases fitting TRBD2. The junction had 13 bases not matched to a gene; V was cut back by 0 bases and J by 11 bases. CDR3 length: 15 amino acids. Germline CDR1 and CDR2: SGHRS and YFSETQ. Here the CDR3 DNA reads TGCGCCAGCAGCTTGGGACTAGCAGGGATCAATGAGCAGTACTTC. It specifies CASSLGLAGINEQYF.

There are a few counts of this clonotype. A much larger clone differs by one base, so this may be a read error. The chain uses TRBV7-2 and TRBJ2-7; unclear D gene. The length of the CDR3 is 15 residues. Germline-derived CDR1 and CDR2 are SGHTA and FQGNSA. CDR3 DNA: TGTGCCAGCAGCCCCACAGTCAAGAGCTCCCACGAGCAGTACTTC. This codes for CASSPTVKSSHEQYF.

To note about this clonotype: A much larger clone differs by one base, so this may be a read error. This sequence joins TRBV7-9 and TRBJ2-1; no firm D call. Germline V gene sequence: CDR1 SEHNR, CDR2 FQNEAQ (reference sequence). The length of the CDR3 is 13 residues. Deletions cut 0 bases from V and 15 bases from J, with 15 bases between. CDR3 bases: TGTGCCAGCAGCTTAGCGAGAGATTCTATACGGTTCTTC. Protein product: CASSLARDSIRFF.

Concerning this clonotype itself: A read error may be the cause here, since a much bigger clone is one base away. This chain connects TRBV2 to TRBJ2-7; TRBD1 agrees at 8 bases. Germline loops: CDR1 SNHLY, CDR2 FYNNEI. The junction had 11 bases not matched to a gene; V was cut back by 10 bases and J by 3 bases. The CDR3 is 14 amino acids. This CDR3 reads CANIGGTGRYEQYF. The CDR3 nucleotides read TGTGCCAACATAGGGGGGACAGGACGCTACGAGCAGTACTTC.

J is TRBJ1-1 and V is TRBV9; perhaps TRBD1 as D (6 bases). Trimming took 4 bases from V and 4 from J, leaving 20 bases between them. This CDR3 spans 16 amino acids. The germline CDR1 and CDR2 sequences are SGDLS and YYNGEE. The CDR3 DNA sequence: TGTGCCAGCAGCTCGAGGGGCCGGGGGCCGGGCACTGAAGCTTTCTTT. This codes for CASSSRGRGPGTEAFF. Based on the CDR3 plus reference TRBV9 and TRBJ1-1, the full variable domain is DSGVTQTPKHLITATGQRVTLRCSPRSGDLSVYWYQQSLDQGLQFLIQYYNGEERAKGNILERFSAQQFPDLHSELNLSSLELGDSALYFCASSSRGRGPGTEAFFGQGTRLTVV.

This clonotype was counted ten times or more. The chain uses TRBV20-1 and TRBJ2-7; D is uncertain. V lost 0 bases and J 7 bases, leaving 10 bases between the germline ends. CDR3 length: 12 residues. Germline lookup yields CDR1 DFQATT and CDR2 SNEGSKA (reference sequence). The CDR3 spells CSARDPTVEQYF. The CDR3 nucleotides are TGCAGTGCTAGAGACCCCACGGTGGAGCAGTACTTC.

The table lists this clonotype with many counts. One end of the junction is discordant with germline, which a read error may explain. This chain joins TRBV7-7 and TRBJ2-1, with a weak D call TRBD2 (6 bases). CDR3 length: 13 residues. Germline lookup yields CDR1 SSHAT and CDR2 FNYEAQ (reference sequence). The CDR3 DNA sequence: TGTGCTAGCAGCCCGCGGGGACCCAATGAGCAGTTCTTC. Protein product: CASSPRGPNEQFF.

This clonotype was counted a few times. The J gene is TRBJ2-3, the V gene TRBV5-1; TRBD1 aligns across 9 bases. CDR1 and CDR2 from the germline V gene are SGHRS and YFSETQ. Trimming cost V 1 base and J 2 bases; bases outside gene matches: 2. The CDR3 is made up of 15 amino acids. The CDR3 region has the DNA TGCGCCAGCAGCTTGAGGACAGGGGACACAGATACGCAGTATTTT. Translating it yields CASSLRTGDTDTQYF.

The table lists this clonotype with many counts. The chain is built from TRBV12-3 or TRBV12-4 and TRBJ2-4, with 11 bases matching TRBD2. After removal of 6 bases from V and 5 bases from J, the junction contained 9 bases not matched to a gene. CDR3 length: 16 amino acids. CDR3 nucleotide sequence: TGTGCCAGCAGCCCTCAACTAGCGGGGGAACAAAACATTCAGTACTTC. It yields the protein CASSPQLAGEQNIQYF.

V is TRBV6-5 and J is TRBJ2-7; D uncertain. Per the germline V gene, CDR1 is MNHEY and CDR2 is SVGAGI. This CDR3 comprises 13 residues. V dropped 6 bases and J dropped 3 bases, with 12 bases sitting between them. Here the CDR3 reads CASRWTRNYEQYF. For the CDR3, the DNA is TGTGCCAGCAGGTGGACCCGCAACTACGAGCAGTACTTC.

This clonotype was observed at least ten times. The chain employs TRBV28 and TRBJ1-5; D is unclear. Germline assignment: CDR1 MDHEN and CDR2 SYDVKM. Between the trimmed V and J ends, which lost 7 bases and 6 bases, there was a span of 19 bases. The CDR3 spans 15 residues. The CDR3 DNA sequence: TGTGCCAGCACTCTCTCGTTAGCAGGCGTTCAGCCCCAGCATTTT. Amino acid sequence: CASTLSLAGVQPQHF.